Each of the 25 T cell receptor beta chains below was sequenced from the same sample in a study of cytomegalovirus exposure and HLA in healthy donors. Primers: 60 Vbeta forward and 13 Jbeta reverse. Generated by immunoSEQ multiplex PCR, the TCRdb table keeps only in-frame clones and is missing some. The repertoire holds some 130,000 clones, about 72% seen once, with around 1.6% in the top ten. Sample: PBMCs. These TCRs come from a female donor in good health and CMV-seronegative.

The V call is TRBV6-1, the J call TRBJ1-6; D is perhaps TRBD1 (5 bases). Trimming cost V 6 bases and J 6 bases, with 6 bases left between them. Germline V lookup: CDR1 MNHNS, CDR2 SASEGT. CDR3 length: 12 amino acids. The CDR3 here is CASRRGNSPLHF. CDR3 sequence (DNA): TGTGCCAGCAGAAGGGGTAATTCACCCCTCCACTTT.

The CDR3 loop is CAISARDTEAFF. DNA of the CDR3: TGTGCCATCAGTGCACGGGACACTGAAGCTTTCTTT. The gene calls are TRBV10-3 and TRBJ1-1; no firm D call. CDR1 and CDR2 from the germline V gene are ENHRY and SYGVKD. This CDR3 is built from 12 residues. The V end was cut by 4 bases, the J end by 3 bases, with 6 bases between.

This clone occurred once. This rearrangement joins TRBV11-2 to TRBJ1-3; D gene unclear. Germline-derived CDR1 and CDR2 are SGHAT and FQNNGV. V lost 5 bases to trimming and J lost 2 bases, with 7 bases between them. This CDR3 is built from 13 residues. The DNA for the CDR3 is TGTGCCAGCAGCCCCGCGCCTGGAAACACCATATATTTT. It translates to CASSPAPGNTIYF.

V is TRBV11-2 and J is TRBJ2-3; 10 nucleotides align to TRBD2. V trimming: 5 bases; J trimming: 2 bases; junction bases outside the gene matches: 13. This CDR3 is built from 18 residues. Germline V gene lookup returns CDR1 SGHAT and CDR2 FQNNGV. This chain's CDR3 is CASSPSGRAPFVTDTQYF. Here the CDR3 DNA reads TGTGCCAGCAGCCCAAGCGGGAGGGCTCCTTTCGTCACAGATACGCAGTATTTT.

The chain combines TRBV27 with TRBJ2-3; D is undetermined. Germline CDR1 MNHEY, CDR2 SMNVEV (reference sequence). There are 14 residues in the CDR3. Trimming left V 5 bases short and J 5 bases short, with 14 bases between. Written as DNA, the CDR3 is TGTGCCAGCAGTCGGAAAGACTCGAGAGATACGCAGTATTTT. This codes for CASSRKDSRDTQYF.

The table lists this clone with a few counts. The chain couples TRBV30 to TRBJ1-2; 7 positions match TRBD1. V gave up 3 bases and J gave up 4 bases; unmatched junction bases: 8. The CDR3 runs to 14 residues. CDR1 and CDR2 from the germline V gene are GTSNPN and SVGIG (reference sequence). DNA for the CDR3: TGTGCCTGGAGCTTGGGGACAGTTAGCTATGGCTACACCTTC. Translation gives CAWSLGTVSYGYTF.

The chain is built from TRBV5-1 and TRBJ2-3; perhaps TRBD1 as D (6 bases). This CDR3 spans 17 amino acids. V lost 0 bases and J 2 bases, leaving 16 bases between the germline ends. Looked up from germline, CDR1 is SGHRS and CDR2 is YFSETQ. The CDR3 protein is CASSLGGLRGFTDTQYF. CDR3 DNA sequence: TGCGCCAGCAGCTTGGGGGGGCTGAGGGGATTCACAGATACGCAGTATTTT. Together with reference TRBV5-1 and TRBJ2-3, the CDR3 gives the full variable domain: KAGVTQTPRYLIKTRGQQVTLSCSPISGHRSVSWYQQTPGQGLQFLFEYFSETQRNKGNFPGRFSGRQFSNSRSEMNVSTLELGDSALYLCASSLGGLRGFTDTQYFGPGTRLTVL.

V usage is TRBV5-6 and J usage is TRBJ2-1; D might be TRBD2 (6 bases). Germline V gene lookup returns CDR1 SGHDT and CDR2 YYEEEE. The CDR3 totals 14 residues. Between the trimmed V and J ends, which lost 4 bases and 4 bases, there was a span of 12 bases. This CDR3 is CASSRPGGYNEQFF. CDR3 in DNA: TGTGCCAGCAGCCGGCCCGGGGGATACAATGAGCAGTTCTTC.

The chain couples TRBV30 to TRBJ2-7, with 7 bases identical to TRBD1. The CDR3 contains 15 residues. The V gene's germline CDR1 is GTSNPN and CDR2 SVGIG (reference sequence). V lost 3 bases to trimming and J lost 1 base; unmatched junction nucleotides: 9. DNA of the CDR3: TGTGCCTGGAGCCTTCTGGGGACAGCATCCTACGAGCAGTACTTC. This gives the protein CAWSLLGTASYEQYF.

This chain links TRBV7-9 with TRBJ2-1; 10 nucleotides align to TRBD1. V trimming: 6 bases; J trimming: 6 bases; junction bases outside the gene matches: 8. The CDR3 length is 15 residues. The germline V gene encodes CDR1 SEHNR and CDR2 FQNEAQ (reference sequence). The CDR3 nucleotides read TGTGCCAGCAGACCGACCCGGACAGGGGGCAATGAGCAGTTCTTC. Translation: CASRPTRTGGNEQFF.

This chain uses TRBV9 with TRBJ2-4; TRBD1 aligns across 7 bases. This CDR3 is built from 15 residues. Trimming at V came to 4 bases and at J to 4 bases, leaving 8 bases not matched to a gene. Germline CDR1 is SGDLS and CDR2 is YYNGEE. The CDR3 sequence: CASSSRTGDKNIQYF. CDR3 DNA: TGTGCCAGCAGCTCCCGGACAGGAGATAAAAACATTCAGTACTTC.

The V and J genes are TRBV5-5 and TRBJ2-7, with TRBD2 matching over 9 bases. With V trimmed by 7 bases and J by 5 bases, 13 bases remained unmatched. From germline, CDR1 is SGHKS and CDR2 YYEKEE (reference sequence). There are 15 residues in the CDR3. The CDR3 is CASYTDGGRAHEQYF. The CDR3 coding sequence is TGTGCCAGCTATACGGACGGCGGGAGGGCCCACGAGCAGTACTTC.

V and J are TRBV10-3 and TRBJ2-5; D perhaps matches TRBD1 (5 bases). This CDR3 contains 16 residues. The ends were cut back, 3 bases at V and 1 base at J, with 15 bases in the middle. CDR1 ENHRY and CDR2 SYGVKD come from the germline V gene. CDR3 sequence reads: CAISDRQPHSQETQYF. DNA for the CDR3: TGTGCCATCAGTGACCGACAGCCTCACTCCCAAGAGACCCAGTACTTC.

This chain connects TRBV5-8 to TRBJ2-7; 9 bases line up with TRBD2. V dropped 0 bases and J dropped 4; count of bases not matched to a gene: 11. The germline gives CDR1 SGHTS, CDR2 YDEGEE. The length of the CDR3 is 17 residues. Written as DNA, the CDR3 is TGTGCCAGCAGCTTGGCGGTCGGTAGCGGGAGTGGGTACGAGCAGTACTTC. Amino acids: CASSLAVGSGSGYEQYF.

This clone was seen a few times. V is TRBV5-4 and J is TRBJ2-7, with 10 bases identical to TRBD2. Germline V lookup: CDR1 SGHNT, CDR2 YYREEE (reference sequence). This CDR3 is 15 amino acids long. V trimming: 2 bases; J trimming: 1 base; junction bases outside the gene matches: 3. DNA for the CDR3: TGTGCCAGCAGCTTAGGACTAGCGGTTTCCTACGAGCAGTACTTC. Translating it yields CASSLGLAVSYEQYF.

The chain combines TRBV9 with TRBJ2-2; 8 bases agree with TRBD2. From germline, CDR1 is SGDLS and CDR2 YYNGEE. CDR3 length: 15 residues. V dropped 0 bases and J dropped 7; count of bases not matched to a gene: 5. Written as DNA, the CDR3 is TGTGCCAGCAGCGTAGCGGGAGGGCCCGTCGGGGAGCTGTTTTTT. This gives the protein CASSVAGGPVGELFF.

Concerning this clone: An end of the junction differs from the germline gene, which may be a read error. V usage is TRBV7-7 and J usage is TRBJ2-7; 11 bases fit TRBD1. Germline values: CDR1 SSHAT, CDR2 FNYEAQ (reference sequence). CDR3 length: 14 residues. The CDR3 nucleotides are TGTGCTAGCAGCTTAGGGGGACAGGGGGACGAGCAGTACTTC. Encoded protein: CASSLGGQGDEQYF.

The J gene is TRBJ2-7, the V gene TRBV19, with D tentatively TRBD2 (6 bases). Trimming shortened V by 5 bases and J by 3 bases, and 17 bases separated the two germline ends. The germline gives CDR1 LNHDA, CDR2 SQIVND (reference sequence). This CDR3 has 15 residues. CDR3 DNA sequence: TGTGCCAGTAGTCCCTCCGGGACTCCAGGCTACGAGCAGTACTTC. Translation: CASSPSGTPGYEQYF. The whole variable domain, remainder taken from reference TRBV19 and TRBJ2-7, is DGGITQSPKYLFRKEGQNVTLSCEQNLNHDAMYWYRQDPGQGLRLIYYSQIVNDFQKGDIAEGYSVSREKKESFPLTVTSAQKNPTAFYLCASSPSGTPGYEQYFGPGTRLTVT.

The chain recombines TRBV7-2 with TRBJ2-3; 7 positions match TRBD2. Germline V gene sequence: CDR1 SGHTA, CDR2 FQGNSA. The CDR3 is 18 residues long. Losses at the gene ends were 1 base for V and 2 bases for J; bases not matched to a gene: 12. The CDR3 DNA reads as TGTGCCAGCAGCTTAGAAGTGGGCGGGGGTCCTCTCACAGATACGCAGTATTTT. As protein: CASSLEVGGGPLTDTQYF.

The chain recombines TRBV7-9 with TRBJ2-1; 14 bases agree with TRBD2. After removal of 5 bases from V and 10 bases from J, the junction contained 7 bases not matched to a gene. Germline-derived CDR1 and CDR2 are SEHNR and FQNEAQ (reference sequence). The CDR3 runs 15 residues. CDR3 DNA sequence: TGTGCCAGCAGCCCCCCGGGACTAGCGGGAGCGGAGCAGTTCTTC. Residues: CASSPPGLAGAEQFF.

The rearrangement uses TRBV4-3 and TRBJ2-2; no definite D call. Trimming removed 4 bases from V and 5 bases from J, with 5 bases in between. In germline, CDR1 is LGHNA, CDR2 YSLEER. The CDR3 has 12 residues. CDR3 residues: CASSPLTGELFF. The CDR3 coding sequence is TGCGCCAGCAGCCCTTTGACCGGGGAGCTGTTTTTT.

The chain joins TRBV9 to TRBJ2-6; D gene unclear. CDR1 is SGDLS and CDR2 is YYNGEE in the germline V gene. Trimming pared 4 bases from V and 4 bases from J, leaving 6 bases between. CDR3 size: 13 residues. The CDR3 loop is CASSPQGANVLTF. The CDR3 nucleotides are TGTGCCAGCAGCCCACAGGGGGCCAACGTCCTGACTTTC.

The J gene is TRBJ2-5, the V gene TRBV15, with a weak D call TRBD2 (5 bases). Germline V gene sequence: CDR1 LNHNV, CDR2 YYDKDF (reference sequence). This CDR3 comprises 14 residues. V lost 9 bases to trimming and J lost 5 bases, with 19 bases between them. The CDR3 DNA is TGTGCCACGCCCAAACTAGGATACTCCGAGACCCAGTACTTC. This gives the protein CATPKLGYSETQYF.

This chain uses TRBV28 with TRBJ1-5, with 8 bases that match TRBD1. This CDR3 has 14 amino acids. CDR1 and CDR2 from the germline V gene are MDHEN and SYDVKM. The V gene end was trimmed by 5 bases and the J gene end by 5 bases; junction bases not matched to a gene: 5. CDR3 region: CASSGRGLHQPQHF. The CDR3 DNA is TGTGCCAGCAGTGGCAGGGGGCTACATCAGCCCCAGCATTTT.

This chain connects TRBV4-1 to TRBJ2-7, with 8 bases that match TRBD1. V lost 2 bases and J lost 5; bases outside the gene matches: 14. From germline, CDR1 is MGHRA and CDR2 YSYEKL. The CDR3 runs to 17 residues. CDR3 protein: CASSQNTRSRGRDEQYF. The CDR3 DNA is TGCGCCAGCAGCCAAAATACGCGAAGCAGGGGGCGCGACGAGCAGTACTTC.